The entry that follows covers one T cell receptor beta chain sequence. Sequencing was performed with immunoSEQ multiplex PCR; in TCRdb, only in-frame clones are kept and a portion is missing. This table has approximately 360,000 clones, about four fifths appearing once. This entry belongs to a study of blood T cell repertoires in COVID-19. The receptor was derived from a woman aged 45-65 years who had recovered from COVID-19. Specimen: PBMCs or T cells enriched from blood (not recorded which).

CDR3 sequence reads: CASRRQLLTGELFF. Here the CDR3 DNA reads TGTGCCAGCAGGAGACAGCTATTAACCGGGGAGCTGTTTTTT. The chain combines TRBV6-5 with TRBJ2-2, with D tentatively TRBD1 (5 bases). Trimming took 6 bases from V and 5 from J, leaving 13 bases between them. Germline V gene data show CDR1 as MNHEY and CDR2 as SVGAGI. This CDR3 is 14 amino acids long.